The 8 T cell receptor beta chains reported below all come from one sample, sequenced in a study of Graves' ophthalmopathy and Graves' hyperthyroidism. For repertoire sequencing, the TCR beta CDR3 regions were amplified from RNA transcripts. RT-PCR in the first round used HTBI primers; a second-round multiplex PCR followed. TCRdb itself ran the multiplex PCR reads through MiXCR, one entry per CDR3 protein. The top ten clones hold roughly 45% of a sample with 650,000 to 900,000 distinct CDR3 sequences, 40% of them seen once. The specimen sequenced was peripheral blood. These receptors were collected from an adult man with Graves' ophthalmopathy.

This rearrangement joins TRBV4-1 to TRBJ2-7, with D perhaps TRBD1 (5 bases). CDR1 is MGHRA, CDR2 YSYEKL, per germline. This CDR3 spans 13 amino acids. Trimming stripped 3 bases from V and 3 bases from J, with 9 bases between. The CDR3 reads CASSHPTGYEQYF. In DNA, the CDR3 is TGCGCCAGCAGCCACCCAACAGGCTACGAGCAGTACTTC.

This clonotype was seen ten or more times. This chain links TRBV29-1 with TRBJ2-7; TRBD1 or TRBD2 may be the D gene (5 bases each). V dropped 7 bases and J dropped 1 base, with 17 bases sitting between them. Germline loops: CDR1 SQVTM, CDR2 ANQGSEA. The CDR3 loop spans 14 amino acids. The CDR3 nucleotides are TGCAGCGCTGAGGCAAGGGGAGATTCCTACGAGCAGTACTTC. Protein: CSAEARGDSYEQYF.

This sequence joins TRBV7-9 and TRBJ2-5; D is uncertain. In germline, CDR1 is SEHNR, CDR2 FQNEAQ (reference sequence). Trimming removed 5 bases from V and 2 bases from J, with 12 bases in between. CDR3 length: 14 residues. The CDR3 DNA is TGTGCCAGCAGCCCCGGTGGGGAACAAGAGACCCAGTACTTC. Protein sequence: CASSPGGEQETQYF.

Only a few counts were recorded for this clonotype. This chain joins TRBV20-1 and TRBJ2-7, with D tentatively TRBD1 or TRBD2 (5 bases each). Germline CDR1 DFQATT, CDR2 SNEGSKA (reference sequence). V was cut by 5 bases and J by 3 bases, with 14 bases left in between. This CDR3 contains 13 residues. The chain's CDR3 is CSAHWDRNYEQYF. Written as DNA, the CDR3 is TGCAGTGCTCACTGGGACCGTAACTACGAGCAGTACTTC.

This chain connects TRBV7-8 to TRBJ2-5; a weak D match, TRBD2 (5 bases). Trimming stripped 5 bases from V and 4 bases from J, with 11 bases between. Germline-derived CDR1 and CDR2 are SGHVS and FQNEAQ. The CDR3 loop spans 13 amino acids. The CDR3 here is CASSQRAGETQYF. CDR3 sequence (DNA): TGTGCCAGCAGCCAAAGGGCGGGAGAGACCCAGTACTTC.

Turning to this clonotype: The final CDR3 position lacks the conserved phenylalanine or tryptophan, pointing to a likely read error. The CDR3 DNA follows: TGTGCCAGCAGCTTAGGCGGTCCCGAGCAGTACCTC. Amino acids: CASSLGGPEQYL. V is TRBV5-1 and J is TRBJ2-5; D is unclear. The DNA end lines up better with TRBJ2-7; the J call may be wrong. Germline assignment: CDR1 SGHRS and CDR2 YFSETQ. The CDR3 length is 12 residues.

Concerning this clonotype: Since the CDR3 does not end with the conserved phenylalanine or tryptophan, this likely comes from a read error. The DNA is left out, because the CDR3 cannot be placed on it with certainty; the CDR3 is given as TCRdb lists it. This chain uses TRBV10-2 with TRBJ1-6; the table names TRBD1, a call not compared with the DNA. The CDR3 is 16 amino acids long, termini counted. Germline CDR1 and CDR2: WSHSY and SAAADI. CDR3 region: CASSDSGTGGNSPLQS.

The rearrangement uses TRBV7-2 and TRBJ1-5; 7 nucleotides match TRBD1. This CDR3 has 15 residues. From germline, CDR1 is SGHTA and CDR2 FQGNSA. J was trimmed by 0 bases and V by 6 bases; bases with no gene match: 5. CDR3 protein: CASSVDRASNQPQHF. DNA of the CDR3: TGTGCCAGCAGTGTCGACAGGGCTAGCAATCAGCCCCAGCATTTT.